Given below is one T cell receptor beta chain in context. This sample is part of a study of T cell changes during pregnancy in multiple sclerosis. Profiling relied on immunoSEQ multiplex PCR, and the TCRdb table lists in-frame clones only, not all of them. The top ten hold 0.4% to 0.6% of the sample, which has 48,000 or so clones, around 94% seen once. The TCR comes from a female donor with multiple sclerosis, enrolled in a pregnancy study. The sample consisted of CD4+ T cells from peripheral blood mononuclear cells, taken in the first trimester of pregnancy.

The CDR3 nucleotides are TGTGCCAGCAGCTTGGCGATGAAGGGGCAAGAGACCCAGTACTTC. It yields the protein CASSLAMKGQETQYF. The V and J genes are TRBV5-4 and TRBJ2-5, with D maybe TRBD1 (5 bases). CDR1 and CDR2 (germline): SGHNT, YYREEE (reference sequence). With 0 bases removed from V and 2 bases from J, the gap between germline ends came to 11 bases. The CDR3 extends over 15 amino acids.